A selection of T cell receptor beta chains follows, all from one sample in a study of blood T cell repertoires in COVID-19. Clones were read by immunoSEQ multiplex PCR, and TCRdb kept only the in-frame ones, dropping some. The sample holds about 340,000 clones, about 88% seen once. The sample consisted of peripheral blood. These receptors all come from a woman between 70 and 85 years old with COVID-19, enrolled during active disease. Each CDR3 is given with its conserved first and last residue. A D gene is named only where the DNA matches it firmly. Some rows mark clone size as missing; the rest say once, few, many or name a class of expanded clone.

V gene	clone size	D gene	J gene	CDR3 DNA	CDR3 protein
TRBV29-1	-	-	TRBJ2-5	TGCAGCGCCGCCGGGGGGCCACAAGAGACCCAGTACTTC	CSAAGGPQETQYF
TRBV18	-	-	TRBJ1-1	TGTGCCAGCTCACCGTTCGTGAACACTGAAGCTTTCTTT	CASSPFVNTEAFF
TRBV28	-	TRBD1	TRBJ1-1	TGTGCCAGCAGCCCACAGGGGAGGCAAGCTTTCTTT	CASSPQGRQAFF
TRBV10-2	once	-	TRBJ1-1	TGCGCCAGCAGGGGCCGACAGATAAACACTGAAGCTTTCTTT	CASRGRQINTEAFF
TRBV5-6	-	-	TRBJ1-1	TGTGCCAGCAGCTTGGGGGCAGGGGAGGCTTTCTTT	CASSLGAGEAFF
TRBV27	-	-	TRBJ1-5	TGTGCCAGCAGACCCACAGGGCCCGGCAATCAGCCCCAGCATTTT	CASRPTGPGNQPQHF
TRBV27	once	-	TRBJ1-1	TGTGCCAGCAGTTTATCAAAAATAGCTAGCGCTGAAGCTTTCTTT	CASSLSKIASAEAFF
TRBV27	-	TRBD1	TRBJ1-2	TGTGCCAGCAGCACAGGGGGAGAATTCGGCTACACCTTC	CASSTGGEFGYTF
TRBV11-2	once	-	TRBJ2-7	TGTGCCAGCAGCTTAGACATTGGCAGACTCTACGAGCAGTACTTC	CASSLDIGRLYEQYF
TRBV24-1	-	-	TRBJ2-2	TGTGCCACCAGTGATTGGACAGTCCACACCGGGGAGCTGTTTTTT	CATSDWTVHTGELFF